This T cell receptor (beta chain) was obtained from a study of graft-versus-host responses after intestinal transplantation (dated by TCRdb to the early 2020s). Context from the whole study: The transplants that recipients got were multivisceral, liver-intestinal, or isolated intestinal. All recipients received anti-thymocyte globulin induction followed by maintenance tacrolimus and steroids for around three years. Bulk TCR-beta CDR3 sequencing was used to track graft-versus-host and host-versus-graft alloreactive T cell clones in the graft, circulation and bone marrow after intestinal transplantation. To identify alloreactive clones, pre-transplant mixed lymphocyte reaction products were sequenced and compared with unstimulated pre-transplant donor and recipient T cells. A cohort of under 30 intestinal transplant recipients, including one retransplant, was enrolled, and a few patients lacking pretransplant specimens were excluded. A peak of at least 4% donor T cells among recipient peripheral blood mononuclear cells was the definition used for donor T cell macrochimerism. Rather than being sequenced by the commercial service, samples from three later patients were sequenced in-house on an Illumina MiSeq and processed with MiXCR.

The paper's findings and limits, for the study overall: GvH clones were found in recipient bone marrow, and some of the GvH clones appeared earlier in ileal mucosa or blood, which is consistent with an intestinal mucosal origin. Early after transplant, peak levels of circulating GvH clones were found to be associated with declines in HvG clones. High GvH to HvG T cell clonal ratios were observed in the allografts of patients with donor T cell macrochimerism. Conclusions were limited by the relatively low number and heterogeneity of intestinal transplant patients.

Libraries came from the immunoSEQ multiplex PCR assay. In most patients, genomic DNA was isolated using the Qiagen DNeasy Blood and Tissue Kit and sent frozen to Adaptive Biotechnologies for TCR sequencing. For most patients, high-throughput TCR-beta CDR3 sequencing of genomic DNA was performed by Adaptive Biotechnologies. From the authors' description of their analysis: Adaptive's ImmunoSEQ software was the source of the TCR sequencing data for 15 to 20 patients, while three other patients were processed with MiXCR and VDJtools. CD4 versus CD8 sorting errors were corrected by removing sequences found in both subsets at a frequency ratio below 5:1. CDR3 nucleotide sequences shared between donor and recipient were removed because the origin of such sequences could not be assigned. To count as alloreactive, a clone needed at least 2-fold expansion over unstimulated cells and a minimum CFSE-low frequency of 0.002% (template counts) or 0.001% (read counts). Clones detected in sequenced pre-transplant spleen, lymph node, or MLR CFSE-low populations of the donor or recipient were defined as mappable. Cumulative frequency of alloreactive clones was calculated as a percentage of all sequences weighted by copy number. TCRdb limited this immuneACCESS table to in-frame rearrangements with V and J called. A share of clones is missing; checked studies link under half to unresolved V genes, and the rest is unexplained. D and trimming were read from the DNA, whereas the V and J calls and clone size are those reported in that table. The sample data list roughly 90,000 clones, and about 87% of these were observed just once. The top ten hold 0.28% of the sample.

In the case of this clone: Its antigen has not been determined. No clone much larger than this one lies a single base away; base qualities are absent.

The intended sense of this specimen's time point label: cells obtained before transplantation from donor or recipient. CD3+CD4+ and CD3+CD8+ populations were FACS-sorted from unstimulated pre-transplant donor and recipient cells taken from spleen or lymph nodes. CDR1 and CDR2 are read off the germline V gene (reference sequence) as SGHNT and YYREEE. V is cut back by 0 bases and J by 4 bases, with 1 base in the junction unmatched. From its cysteine to its phenylalanine, the CDR3 spans 15 amino acids. The entry retains the CDR3 DNA only, 45 bases that are in frame from base 1. This TCR came from a human donor who was the organ donor for an intestinal transplant. The chain is assembled from TRBV5-4 and TRBJ1-6; TRBD1 lines up with 7 middle nucleotides. Sample: unstimulated CD4+ T cells sorted from spleen or lymph node cells, taken before transplant. The nucleotides are TGTGCCAGCAGCTTGGACAGGGGATATAATTCACCCCTCCACTTT. Its protein is CASSLDRGYNSPLHF.